This T cell receptor beta chain was recorded in a study of CD8 T cells in ankylosing spondylitis. V dropped 7 bases and J dropped 2 bases, with 15 bases sitting between them. The CDR3 spans 15 residues. Germline V gives CDR1 SGHAT, CDR2 FQNNGV. Using its own MiXCR run on the 5' RACE reads, TCRdb lists one record per CDR3 protein. Here the sample spans 200,000 to 250,000 distinct CDR3 sequences, around 10% being singletons. The sample holds a few counts of this clonotype. This TCR came from a male donor with ankylosing spondylitis or in good health (not recorded which). The chain joins TRBV11-2 to TRBJ2-1; either TRBD1 or TRBD2 may supply D (5 bases each). The sequenced sample was blood, either unsorted or a sorted T cell fraction (not recorded which). CDR3 in DNA: TGTGCCAGCACTCCGGGACGCGTGACCTACAATGAGCAGTTCTTC. This encodes CASTPGRVTYNEQFF.